This entry lists 11 T cell receptor beta chains sequenced from one sample in a study of T-cell reconstitution after alpha-beta-depleted transplantation in children. Preparation of the TCRbeta library involved a method that used unique molecular identifiers. Via MiXCR, TCRdb re-called the PCR reads, giving one row per CDR3 protein. Altogether fewer than 1 million distinct CDR3 sequences are present, around 15% being singletons, with the ten largest covering 5%. The specimen was PBMCs, mostly from graft donor cells, collected 360 days after TCRalphabeta/CD19-depleted stem cell transplant. These receptors originate from a male patient under 18 who had a stem cell transplant for acute lymphoblastic leukemia, so the T cells may come from the graft donor.

This sequence joins TRBV18 and TRBJ2-7; 10 bases agree with TRBD1. Germline lookup yields CDR1 KGHSH and CDR2 LQKENI. This CDR3 region has 11 residues. The trim removed 5 bases at V and 12 bases at J, leaving 4 bases unmatched. CDR3 loop: CASSRDRGLYF. The CDR3 coding sequence is TGTGCCAGCTCAAGGGACAGGGGCCTGTACTTC.

This clonotype was seen only a few times. The chain joins TRBV5-1 to TRBJ1-6; perhaps TRBD1 as D (5 bases). CDR3 length: 15 amino acids. Germline CDR1 reads SGHRS; CDR2 reads YFSETQ. V was clipped by 4 bases and J by 5 bases, with 13 bases between them. CDR3 sequence reads: CASSDGQKHNSPLHF. CDR3 in DNA: TGCGCCAGCAGCGACGGACAAAAACATAATTCACCCCTCCACTTT.

The chain carries TRBV10-3 and TRBJ2-5; a weak D match, TRBD2 (6 bases). CDR1 and CDR2 (germline): ENHRY, SYGVKD. The CDR3 is 12 amino acids. Trimming stripped 8 bases from V and 3 bases from J, with 10 bases between. CDR3 protein: CAIGGTEETQYF. The CDR3 DNA sequence: TGTGCCATCGGGGGGACCGAAGAGACCCAGTACTTC.

This clonotype was observed a few times. The rearrangement uses TRBV7-8 and TRBJ1-5; the D is unclear. Looked up from germline, CDR1 is SGHVS and CDR2 is FQNEAQ. Trimming pared 4 bases from V and 2 bases from J, leaving 15 bases between. The CDR3 sequence is 16 residues long. The CDR3 DNA is TGTGCCAGCAGCTATCGGGGAGGTTTCGGCAATCAGCCCCAGCATTTT. Translation gives CASSYRGGFGNQPQHF.

The rearrangement links TRBV20-1 to TRBJ2-7, with D unclear. The germline V gene encodes CDR1 DFQATT and CDR2 SNEGSKA (reference sequence). V lost 5 bases and J 4 bases, leaving 12 bases between the germline ends. The CDR3 loop spans 12 amino acids. DNA for the CDR3: TGCAGTGCTTCGCTACAGCTATACGAGCAGTACTTC. Its translation: CSASLQLYEQYF.

This clonotype was recorded many times. The CDR3 is CASSFRQSSSYEQYF. The CDR3 nucleotides read TGCGCCAGCAGCTTCCGACAGTCCAGCTCCTACGAGCAGTACTTC. This chain uses TRBV5-1 with TRBJ2-7; the D gene is possibly TRBD1 (5 bases). Between the trimmed V and J ends, which lost 2 bases and 0 bases, there was a span of 12 bases. The CDR3 runs 15 residues. Germline-derived CDR1 and CDR2 are SGHRS and YFSETQ.

V is TRBV12-3 or TRBV12-4 and J is TRBJ2-1; 9 nucleotides align to TRBD1. The CDR3 runs 16 residues. J lost 5 bases, V lost 3 bases, and 8 bases had no gene match. The CDR3 region is CASSFVEGQGDNEQFF. CDR3 coding DNA: TGTGCCAGCAGTTTTGTTGAGGGACAGGGCGACAATGAGCAGTTCTTC.

This chain connects TRBV5-1 to TRBJ2-2; possible D gene TRBD1, 5 bases. The V end was cut by 1 base, the J end by 4 bases, with 14 bases between. Germline CDR1 SGHRS, CDR2 YFSETQ. The CDR3 has 16 residues. Written as DNA, the CDR3 is TGCGCCAGCAGCTTGAAAGGGGTGATATTCACCGGGGAGCTGTTTTTT. Translated: CASSLKGVIFTGELFF.

V and J are TRBV5-6 and TRBJ1-1, with 7 positions matching TRBD1. With 4 bases clipped from V and 0 bases from J, the junction kept 6 bases outside the gene matches. CDR3 length: 15 residues. Germline V gene lookup returns CDR1 SGHDT and CDR2 YYEEEE. The CDR3 here is CASSPGQILNTEAFF. The CDR3 coding sequence is TGTGCCAGCAGCCCGGGACAGATTTTGAACACTGAAGCTTTCTTT.

V is TRBV29-1 and J is TRBJ2-1; D gene uncertain. The CDR3 is 11 residues long. Looked up from germline, CDR1 is SQVTM and CDR2 is ANQGSEA. DNA for the CDR3: TGCAGGGGTACCGAACCCAGTGAGCAGTTCTTC. Encoded protein: CRGTEPSEQFF.

This clonotype was seen many times. The chain uses TRBV20-1 and TRBJ2-3; no firm D call. This CDR3 has 12 residues. The V and J ends lost 5 bases and 2 bases respectively, with 8 bases between them. CDR1 is DFQATT and CDR2 is SNEGSKA in the germline V gene (reference sequence). The CDR3: CSARINTDTQYF. DNA of the CDR3: TGCAGTGCTCGAATAAACACAGATACGCAGTATTTT.